These 6 T cell receptor beta chains share one sample of origin, sequenced in a study of neurological immune-mediated disorders. TCRdb independently ran MiXCR on the 5' RACE reads; one entry per CDR3 protein. This table has about 50,000 distinct CDR3 sequences, roughly 2% appearing once. Sequencing was done on a sample of PBMCs. The receptors come from a woman aged 40 to 55 with multiple sclerosis.

Ten or more counts support this clonotype. The rearrangement joins TRBV29-1 to TRBJ2-7; D gene uncertain. The germline V gene encodes CDR1 SQVTM and CDR2 ANQGSEA. The CDR3 sequence is 14 residues long. Deletions cut 6 bases from V and 3 bases from J, with 18 bases between. The CDR3 region is CSVGPRGKNYEQYF. The CDR3 DNA reads TGCAGCGTGGGCCCCCGCGGAAAGAACTACGAGCAGTACTTC.

This clonotype was found many times. The chain is built from TRBV5-1 and TRBJ1-5; 7 positions match TRBD1. After removal of 4 bases from V and 5 bases from J, the junction contained 9 bases not matched to a gene. Germline V gives CDR1 SGHRS, CDR2 YFSETQ. This CDR3 spans 15 amino acids. The CDR3 nucleotides are TGCGCCAGCAGCACCACAGGGGCGTCGGATCAGCCCCAGCATTTT. Protein product: CASSTTGASDQPQHF.

This clonotype was seen at least ten times. The chain has TRBV7-8 and TRBJ2-5; unclear D gene. V was shortened by 5 bases and J by 3 bases, with 16 bases between the two germline ends. Germline CDR1 reads SGHVS; CDR2 reads FQNEAQ. This CDR3 spans 15 amino acids. The CDR3 here is CASSPFSRSEETQYF. The CDR3 DNA is TGTGCCAGCAGCCCATTCAGCAGGTCAGAAGAGACCCAGTACTTC.

The sample holds many counts of this clonotype. This chain uses TRBV2 with TRBJ1-3; 7 bases map to TRBD1. From germline, CDR1 is SNHLY and CDR2 FYNNEI. The J segment lost 4 bases and the V segment lost 7 bases, leaving 4 bases of the junction unmatched. CDR3 length: 13 residues. CDR3 nucleotide sequence: TGTGCCAGCATACGGGACAGCGGAAACACCATATATTTT. This encodes CASIRDSGNTIYF.

This clonotype was detected ten times or more. The rearrangement uses TRBV15 and TRBJ1-6; D not certain. Trimming removed 8 bases at V and 12 bases at J, with 20 bases between. This CDR3 is 14 amino acids long. Germline CDR1 LNHNV, CDR2 YYDKDF (reference sequence). For the CDR3, the DNA is TGTGCCACCGCCCCAGAGGTGGCTGGGGAACCCCTCCACTTT. Translation gives CATAPEVAGEPLHF. Combining the CDR3 with reference TRBV15 and TRBJ1-6 gives the whole variable domain DAMVIQNPRYQVTQFGKPVTLSCSQTLNHNVMYWYQQKSSQAPKLLFHYYDKDFNNEADTPDNFQSRRPNTSFCFLDIRSPGLGDTAMYLCATAPEVAGEPLHFGNGTRLTVT.

This clonotype was seen ten or more times. The chain joins TRBV20-1 to TRBJ1-2, with D possibly TRBD1 on 6 matching bases. There are 15 residues in the CDR3. The germline V and J ends were trimmed by 1 base and 2 bases, with 14 bases remaining between them. CDR1 DFQATT and CDR2 SNEGSKA come from the germline V gene (reference sequence). In DNA form, the CDR3 reads TGCAGTGCTAGAGGGGCCGGACAGCCCAACTATGGCTACACCTTC. It specifies CSARGAGQPNYGYTF.